This T cell receptor beta chain was retrieved from a study of blood T cell repertoires in COVID-19. The CDR3 is made up of 14 amino acids. V lost 4 bases and J lost 6, with 12 bases in between. Germline CDR1 is SGHVS and CDR2 is FNYEAQ. The data were produced by immunoSEQ multiplex PCR, yet TCRdb's version contains in-frame clones alone and is incomplete. The sample shows 290,000 or so clones, roughly four fifths of them seen only once. A COVID-19 case was met by exposed participants within 2 weeks before study entry. The sequence was obtained from a man aged 35 to 55 who had been exposed to COVID-19. Sequenced sample: PBMCs or T cells enriched from blood (not recorded which). The chain is built from TRBV7-6 and TRBJ2-2, with D perhaps matching TRBD2 (6 bases). This CDR3 is CASSSTRESGELFF. CDR3 DNA sequence: TGTGCCAGCAGCTCCACTCGGGAGTCCGGGGAGCTGTTTTTT.